This entry features one TCR beta chain sequence. The data stem from a study of PD-L1 blockade in urothelial cancer. Germline trimming cut 5 bases from V and 3 bases from J; bases unmatched to any gene: 4. In germline, CDR1 is MNHEY, CDR2 SMNVEV (reference sequence). CDR3 length: 13 amino acids. Time point described: pretreatment peripheral blood. Libraries were prepared by immunoSEQ multiplex PCR; TCRdb keeps only in-frame clonotypes and omits some of them. The sample lists 85,000 to 90,000 clones, about 83% seen once, with around 15% in the top ten. Sequences were derived from PBMCs, sampled around atezolizumab (anti-PD-L1) treatment. The chain is built from TRBV27 and TRBJ2-7, with 7 nucleotides matching TRBD2. This receptor was taken from a man between 60 and 70 years old with urothelial cancer. The CDR3 nucleotides are TGTGCCAGCAGTACTGGACTAGTCTACGAGCAGTACTTC. It encodes CASSTGLVYEQYF.